These 16 T cell receptor beta chains were all obtained from the same sample, sequenced in a study of blood T cells in healthy people across ages. Together with a sample-barcoded 5' primer, a J-beta primer mix was included in a second PCR lasting roughly 7 to 11 cycles. MiXCR, applied by TCRdb to the 5' RACE reads, yields one record per CDR3 protein. The sample lists around 900,000 distinct CDR3 sequences, around 54% occurring once. Sequencing was done on a sample of blood. These receptors were obtained from a woman aged 55-69 years in good health.

J is TRBJ2-7 and V is TRBV11-2; 7 bases align to TRBD2. This CDR3 region has 15 residues. The junction had 9 bases not matched to a gene; V was cut back by 3 bases and J by 4 bases. Looked up from germline, CDR1 is SGHAT and CDR2 is FQNNGV. The CDR3 reads CASSFRAGVMYEQYF. CDR3 DNA sequence: TGTGCCAGCAGCTTCCGTGCGGGAGTCATGTACGAGCAGTACTTC.

The chain couples TRBV7-2 to TRBJ2-7, with 10 bases fitting TRBD2. The CDR3 length is 15 residues. After removal of 2 bases from V and 4 bases from J, the junction contained 5 bases not matched to a gene. The germline V gene encodes CDR1 SGHTA and CDR2 FQGNSA. The CDR3 loop reads CASSLPSGSRYEQYF. The CDR3 nucleotides read TGTGCCAGCAGCTTACCTAGCGGGAGTAGGTACGAGCAGTACTTC.

This clonotype was detected a few times. The rearrangement links TRBV29-1 to TRBJ2-1; D might be TRBD2 (6 bases). Germline-derived CDR1 and CDR2 are SQVTM and ANQGSEA. V was pared by 4 bases and J by 2 bases, with 15 bases between. The CDR3 covers 15 residues. The CDR3 DNA reads TGCAGCGTTGTTATTTCGGAGGGAACCTACAATGAGCAGTTCTTC. It translates to CSVVISEGTYNEQFF.

The chain uses TRBV20-1 and TRBJ2-7; the D call may be TRBD1 or TRBD2 (5 bases each). There are 14 residues in the CDR3. Germline V gives CDR1 DFQATT, CDR2 SNEGSKA (reference sequence). V lost 4 bases and J 7 bases, leaving 20 bases between the germline ends. CDR3 residues: CSATSGPSPNEQYF. The DNA of the CDR3 is TGCAGTGCTACCTCGGGACCTTCTCCCAATGAGCAGTACTTC.

This clonotype turned up a few times. The CDR3 here is CASSPRGLGETQYF. CDR3 nucleotides: TGTGCCAGCTCACCACGGGGACTCGGGGAGACCCAGTACTTC. This sequence joins TRBV18 and TRBJ2-5; weak D call: TRBD2 (6 bases). This CDR3 is 14 amino acids long. The V and J ends lost 1 base and 5 bases respectively, with 11 bases between them. The V gene's germline CDR1 is KGHSH and CDR2 LQKENI. The entire variable domain, with the rest obtained from reference TRBV18 and TRBJ2-5, is as follows: NAGVMQNPRHLVRRRGQEARLRCSPMKGHSHVYWYRQLPEEGLKFMVYLQKENIIDESGMPKERFSAEFPKEGPSILRIQQVVRGDSAAYFCASSPRGLGETQYFGPGTRLLVL.

This clonotype occurred a few times. The chain is built from TRBV10-3 and TRBJ2-1; D gene ambiguous. The CDR3 consists of 13 residues. Germline CDR1 reads ENHRY; CDR2 reads SYGVKD. V was cut by 5 bases and J by 9 bases, with 14 bases left in between. The CDR3 coding sequence is TGTGCCATCAGTCGGCCCGCATCGGGTGAGCAGTTCTTC. This encodes CAISRPASGEQFF.

The chain is built from TRBV14 and TRBJ2-1, with D possibly matching TRBD1 (5 bases). Germline V gives CDR1 SGHDN, CDR2 FVKESK. Trimming pared 6 bases from V and 4 bases from J, leaving 10 bases between. This CDR3 has 13 amino acids. CDR3 coding DNA: TGTGCCAGCAGTCGGACAAATTACAATGAGCAGTTCTTC. Its translation: CASSRTNYNEQFF.

Only a few counts were recorded for this clonotype. This sequence joins TRBV28 and TRBJ2-4; D is possibly TRBD2 (6 bases). Trimming stripped 7 bases from V and 3 bases from J, with 10 bases between. The germline gives CDR1 MDHEN, CDR2 SYDVKM. The CDR3 spans 13 residues. CDR3 nucleotides: TGTGCCAGCAAGGGACTCAACAAAAACATTCAGTACTTC. It translates to CASKGLNKNIQYF.

This clonotype was found a few times. The chain has TRBV6-2 or TRBV6-3 and TRBJ1-2, with D maybe TRBD1 (6 bases). Trimming took 10 bases from V and 8 from J, leaving 29 bases between them. Germline-derived CDR1 and CDR2 are MNHEY and SVGEGT. The CDR3 runs 16 residues. CDR3 sequence (DNA): TGTGCCACCAGAGGGGGACCCAACATTTCAGGAAGAGGCTACACCTTC. Its protein product is CATRGGPNISGRGYTF.

In this sample, this clonotype turned up a few times. This chain joins TRBV2 and TRBJ2-5; no reliable D call. CDR3 size: 13 residues. V lost 4 bases to trimming and J lost 5 bases, with 11 bases between them. The germline V gene has CDR1 SNHLY and CDR2 FYNNEI. The DNA for the CDR3 is TGTGCCAGCAGTGTCATGGGATGGGAGACCCAGTACTTC. It translates to CASSVMGWETQYF.

To note about this clonotype: One end of the junction varies from germline; a read error may be responsible. The rearrangement uses TRBV6-6 and TRBJ1-6, with D perhaps matching TRBD1 (5 bases). Looked up from germline, CDR1 is MNHNY and CDR2 is SVGAGI (reference sequence). This CDR3 comprises 13 residues. In DNA form, the CDR3 reads TGTGTCAGCAGTGGCGGGGGGAAGTCACCCCTCCACTTT. Protein sequence: CVSSGGGKSPLHF.

The V gene is TRBV30, the J gene TRBJ1-5; D possibly corresponds to TRBD1 (5 bases). V was cut by 5 bases and J by 2 bases, with 16 bases left in between. This CDR3 has 15 amino acids. Germline CDR1 and CDR2: GTSNPN and SVGIG (reference sequence). The CDR3 protein is CAWSSGQRGNQPQHF. In DNA form, the CDR3 reads TGTGCCTGGTCATCGGGGCAGAGAGGCAATCAGCCCCAGCATTTT. Full variable domain (rest looked up from reference TRBV30 and TRBJ1-5): SQTIHQWPATLVQPVGSPLSLECTVEGTSNPNLYWYRQAAGRGLQLLFYSVGIGQISSEVPQNLSASRPQDRQFILSSKKLLLSDSGFYLCAWSSGQRGNQPQHFGDGTRLSIL.

The V and J genes are TRBV29-1 and TRBJ2-5; 10 bases fit TRBD2. Germline assignment: CDR1 SQVTM and CDR2 ANQGSEA. J was trimmed by 11 bases and V by 4 bases; bases with no gene match: 7. The CDR3 runs 12 residues. The CDR3 here is CSVGLAGVEQYF. CDR3 bases: TGCAGCGTTGGGCTAGCGGGAGTTGAGCAGTACTTC.

V gene TRBV7-2 combines with J gene TRBJ2-2, with a possible D match to TRBD2 (6 bases). V lost 5 bases to trimming and J lost 4 bases, with 14 bases between them. From germline, CDR1 is SGHTA and CDR2 FQGNSA. CDR3 length: 15 residues. For the CDR3, the DNA is TGTGCCAGCAGCATGGGGAGGAGAACCACCGGGGAGCTGTTTTTT. Protein sequence: CASSMGRRTTGELFF.

The rearrangement uses TRBV7-9 and TRBJ2-3, with 8 nucleotides matching TRBD1. CDR3 length: 16 amino acids. With V trimmed by 5 bases and J by 2 bases, 9 bases remained unmatched. CDR1 is SEHNR and CDR2 is FQNEAQ in the germline V gene (reference sequence). Written as DNA, the CDR3 is TGTGCCAGCAGCAAACACGCAGGGGGCCCCACAGATACGCAGTATTTT. Amino acids: CASSKHAGGPTDTQYF.

This chain connects TRBV9 to TRBJ2-3; TRBD1 matches 7 bases. CDR1 and CDR2 from the germline V gene are SGDLS and YYNGEE. The CDR3 covers 15 residues. J gave up 3 bases and V 4 bases, and 8 bases lay outside the gene matches. Here the CDR3 DNA reads TGTGCCAGCAGCCCTCGACAGGGAATGACAGATACGCAGTATTTT. This sequence encodes CASSPRQGMTDTQYF.